What follows is one T cell receptor beta chain and its context. Following autologous stem cell transplantation, relapse occurred in every patient, and exposure to brentuximab vedotin varied. This CDR3 comprises 14 residues. V was clipped by 3 bases and J by 3 bases; unmatched bases: 1. CDR1 and CDR2 from the germline V gene are SEHNR and FQNEAQ (reference sequence). These data originate in a study of PD-1 blockade in classical Hodgkin lymphoma. This table comes from immunoSEQ multiplex PCR, and its TCRdb copy is limited to in-frame clones, with some not included. This sample yields 10,000 to 15,000 clones, of which over 80% are seen a single time; around a quarter belongs to the top ten.

The receptor comes from a human donor with classical Hodgkin lymphoma. The J gene is TRBJ2-1, the V gene TRBV7-9, with TRBD1 matching over 8 bases. Specimen: peripheral blood mononuclear cells (PBMCs), collected at baseline. CDR3 protein: CASSLGQDYNEQFF. Written as DNA, the CDR3 is TGTGCCAGCAGCTTGGGACAGGACTACAATGAGCAGTTCTTC.